The TCR beta chain described here comes from a study of blood T cell repertoires in COVID-19. Overall study: The United States, Italy and Spain provided the acute and convalescent COVID-19 samples. Nucleic acid was either cDNA or gDNA, and it came from T cells, B-cell-depleted T cells, or PBMCs.

Original methodology: Amplification from reference gene primers served as the basis for estimated nucleated cell counts. TCRdb's copy holds only in-frame clones and misses some; the assay was immunoSEQ multiplex PCR. Clone size and the V and J calls come from that table; the DNA yielded D and trimming. There are 55,000 to 80,000 clones in the sample; more than 75% occur only once, and about 0.8% lies in the top ten. The CDR3 is made up of 15 amino acids. V was pared by 6 bases and J by 5 bases, with 11 bases of the junction left unmatched. The TCR was taken from a woman in her sixties or seventies with acute or convalescent COVID-19. The chain has TRBV23-1 and TRBJ2-7; TRBD1 aligns across 9 bases. TRBV23-1 counts as an open reading frame of uncertain function. The sequenced material came from peripheral blood. In DNA, the CDR3 is TGCGCCAGCAGCCAGGGGACAGGGAGAGTCGACGAGCAGTACTTC. Translated, it gives CASSQGTGRVDEQYF.